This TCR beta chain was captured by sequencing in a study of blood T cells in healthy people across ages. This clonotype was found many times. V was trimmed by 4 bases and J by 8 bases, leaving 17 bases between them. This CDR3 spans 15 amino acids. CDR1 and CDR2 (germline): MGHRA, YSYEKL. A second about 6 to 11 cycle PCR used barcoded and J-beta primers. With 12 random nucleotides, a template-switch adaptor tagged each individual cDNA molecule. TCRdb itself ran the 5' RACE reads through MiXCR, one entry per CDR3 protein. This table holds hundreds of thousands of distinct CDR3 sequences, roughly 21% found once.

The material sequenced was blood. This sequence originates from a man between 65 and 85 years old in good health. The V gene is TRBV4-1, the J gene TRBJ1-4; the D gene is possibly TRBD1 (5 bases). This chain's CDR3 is CASSPEGHRGEKLFF. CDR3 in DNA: TGCGCCAGCAGCCCCGAAGGACACCGGGGAGAAAAACTGTTTTTT.